What follows is one T cell receptor (beta chain) and its context. This specimen comes from a study of T cells expressing NK-cell markers. Whole-study context: Each TCR beta repertoire originated in sorted T cells that were CD3+CD56+NKG2C+, CD3+CD56+NKG2C- or CD3+CD56-NKG2C+. Among the eight sequenced donors, seven tested HCMV-seropositive and one tested seronegative.

The germline V gene encodes CDR1 MGHRA and CDR2 YSYEKL. The CDR3 has 14 amino acids. TCRdb derives one entry per CDR3 protein from the 5' RACE reads, leaving out DNA. This listing includes about 160,000 distinct CDR3 sequences. J is TRBJ2-7 and V is TRBV4-1. The origin of this receptor is a man aged 18-70 years in good health. The sample was blood T cells: a sorted CD56 or NKG2C T cell subset, CD4+ or CD8+ T cells, or bulk PBMC T cells (not recorded which). CDR3 region: CASSQTTSTYEQYF.